Sequencing of this T cell receptor beta chain was carried out in a study of T cell responses to AZD1222 COVID-19 vaccine. Study-wide context: Whether given at about 4 or about 12 weeks, second doses were pooled. Points from the study as a whole: Across spike, vaccine-associated CD4 TCRs were found, dominant at 160-218 and 743-854.

Remarks on this clone: Its specificity is not known.

Data came from immunoSEQ multiplex PCR; TCRdb stores just in-frame clones and leaves some out. This table has roughly 120,000 clones, approximately 93% appearing once. Germline CDR1 is KGHDR and CDR2 is SFDVKD. The CDR3 sequence is 16 residues long. V lost 4 bases and J lost 1; bases outside the gene matches: 5. This receptor was taken from an adult in good health. This chain connects TRBV24-1 to TRBJ2-5, with 10 bases aligning to TRBD2. The sequencing used peripheral blood, collected on day 0 of AZD1222 vaccination. In DNA, the CDR3 is TGTGCCACCAGTGACCCCCGACTAGCGGGCCAAGAGACCCAGTACTTC. It yields the protein CATSDPRLAGQETQYF.